This T cell receptor (beta chain) was found in a study of T cell responses to AZD1222 COVID-19 vaccine. Sequencing used immunoSEQ multiplex PCR; TCRdb keeps in-frame clones, though not all of them. There are 150,000 or so clones in the sample; approximately 94% occur only once, and under 2% lies in the top ten. The germline V gene has CDR1 KGHSH and CDR2 LQKENI. This CDR3 is 14 amino acids long. The V end lost 2 bases, the J end lost 4 bases, and 9 bases lay between the germline ends. As to this clone: Antigen unknown.

General observations from the study: Increases in Spike-specific TCR breadth and depth were seen after two AZD1222 doses.

Source: peripheral blood, taken on day 0 of AZD1222 vaccination. The V gene is TRBV18, the J gene TRBJ2-1; no reliable D call. The clonotype originates from an adult in good health. CDR3 sequence (DNA): TGTGCCAGCTCACCATCGGACGGATACAATGAGCAGTTCTTC. Protein sequence: CASSPSDGYNEQFF.